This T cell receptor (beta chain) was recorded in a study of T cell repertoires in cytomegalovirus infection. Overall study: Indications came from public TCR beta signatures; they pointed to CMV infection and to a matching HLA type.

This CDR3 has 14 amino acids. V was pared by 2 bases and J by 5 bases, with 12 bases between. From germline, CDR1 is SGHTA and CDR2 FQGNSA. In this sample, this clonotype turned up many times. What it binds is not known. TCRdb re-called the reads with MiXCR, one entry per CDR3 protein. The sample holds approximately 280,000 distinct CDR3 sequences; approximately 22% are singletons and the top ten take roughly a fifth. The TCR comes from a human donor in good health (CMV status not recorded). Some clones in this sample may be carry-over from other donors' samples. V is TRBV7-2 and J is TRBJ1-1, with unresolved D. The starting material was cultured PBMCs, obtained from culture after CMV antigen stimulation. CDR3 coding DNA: TGTGCCAGCAGCTTACTCATGGGTGAGACTGAAGCTTTCTTT. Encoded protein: CASSLLMGETEAFF.